This is a list of T cell receptor beta chains from one sample in a study of T-cell memory formation after mild COVID-19. From the 5' RACE reads, TCRdb called clonotypes with MiXCR, one entry per CDR3 protein. The top ten hold 8.5% to 10% of the sample, which has fewer than 450,000 distinct CDR3 sequences, more than 20% seen once. The sample was PBMCs or a T cell subset sorted from them (not recorded which). All receptors derive from an adult woman who had mild COVID-19 (a few samples of this study predate the infection). Cell type and time point are not known. CDR3s include the opening cysteine and the closing phenylalanine or tryptophan. Rows give clone size only sometimes, using once, few, many, or a class for an expanded clone.

v_call clone_size cdr3_aa
TRBV10-3 . CAISDVAGGYEQYF
TRBV29-1 few CSVDLAGLIKTQYF
TRBV10-2 . CASSERLVRANEQFF
TRBV7-2 . CASSLGDWYYEQYF
TRBV6-2/TRBV6-3 . CASRMIGVGNQPQHF
TRBV5-6 . CASRSRYRNTEAFF
TRBV18 . CASSPPTSNGYADTQYF
TRBV20-1 few CSARDPASGSSYEQYF
TRBV7-2 . CASSPGGWYGTDTQYF
TRBV6-1 once CASSDLGDNEQFF
TRBV24-1 . CATSDPRGEGDTQYF
TRBV11-3 . CASSSGTREYF
TRBV15 . CATSRDLRAGGYEQYF
TRBV5-1 . CASSLEGGPNYGYTF
TRBV10-3 few CAISAQGNYGYTF
TRBV6-2/TRBV6-3 few CASSYRVSPYEQYF
TRBV4-2 . CASSHKDSSGYTF
TRBV24-1 few CATSDLSGTGGNEQFF
TRBV7-8 . CASSLGGLAGGKETQYF
TRBV12-3/TRBV12-4 few CASSFEGQGFYGYTF
TRBV27 few CASSLSRTISDTQYF
TRBV7-6 once CASSLRWGTGSTDTQYF
TRBV3-1 . CASSQDRGTDTQYF
TRBV6-2/TRBV6-3 . CASSYFVGRNEQFF
TRBV20-1 many CSAPLKDEAFF
TRBV12-3/TRBV12-4 few CASSEERGARGEQFF
TRBV29-1 many CSGTTGVDQPQHF
TRBV20-1 . CSATQGGYGYTF
TRBV5-4 few CASSLDRGNQPQHF
TRBV5-1 . CASSSSGGPPMTDTQYF
TRBV7-9 . CASSLGLELYF
TRBV5-1 . CASSLVTGLYNEQFF
TRBV6-6 few CASGTSSSGNTIYF
TRBV7-2 . CASSLSAGDQPQHF
TRBV5-1 . CASSFGDGPNYGYTF
TRBV4-1 few CASSQRGGEKLFF
TRBV6-2/TRBV6-3 few CASTQTPNYNEQFF
TRBV5-6 few CASSLSSRSYEQYF
TRBV4-1 . CASSQSFRGVSYEQYF
TRBV27 few CASSWRTPNTGELFF
TRBV7-9 few CASSFRGVGYEQYF